This T cell receptor beta chain was documented in a study of cytomegalovirus exposure and HLA in healthy donors. The CDR3 is 17 residues long. V was pared by 2 bases and J by 5 bases, with 12 bases of the junction left unmatched. The germline CDR1 and CDR2 sequences are SGHTA and FQGNSA. Study-wide findings and caveats: When a later analysis compared HLA-associated TCR beta chains with equally common others, the HLA-associated chains turned out to be more clonally expanded and to have lower generation probabilities. In terms of immune exposure information, only CMV serostatus was available. Later analysis suggested most CMV-associated TCR beta chains were HLA-restricted. A list of roughly 160 TCR beta chains associated with cytomegalovirus was given.

This clone was seen just once. Its antigen is as yet unknown. Both 60 Vbeta primers and 13 Jbeta primers went into the PCR. The protocol was immunoSEQ multiplex PCR, while the TCRdb copy is restricted to in-frame clones and leaves out a portion. Of over 100,000 clones listed, around 77% are singletons. This TCR was sampled from a male donor in good health and CMV-seropositive. The J gene is TRBJ2-1, the V gene TRBV7-2; 7 bases are a match to TRBD2. Sequencing was carried out using PBMCs. The CDR3, as DNA: TGTGCCAGCAGCTTACGAACCTCCCCTAGCGGCGACAATGAGCAGTTCTTC. Its translation: CASSLRTSPSGDNEQFF.